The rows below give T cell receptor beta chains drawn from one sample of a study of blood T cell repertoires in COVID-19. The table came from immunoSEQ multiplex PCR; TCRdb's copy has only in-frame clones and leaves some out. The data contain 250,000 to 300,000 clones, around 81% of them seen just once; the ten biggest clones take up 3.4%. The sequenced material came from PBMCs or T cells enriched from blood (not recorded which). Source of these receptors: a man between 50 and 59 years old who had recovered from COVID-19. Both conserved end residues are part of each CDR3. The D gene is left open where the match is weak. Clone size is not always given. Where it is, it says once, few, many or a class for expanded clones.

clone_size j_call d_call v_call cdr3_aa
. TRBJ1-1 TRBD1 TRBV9 CASSVADRGTEAFF
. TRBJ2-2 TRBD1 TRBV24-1 CATSDPGQGPGELFF
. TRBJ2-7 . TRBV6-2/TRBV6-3 CASRLPPGYEQYF
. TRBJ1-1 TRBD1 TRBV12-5 CASGTGQINTEAFF
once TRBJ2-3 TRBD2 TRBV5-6 CASSGGGPGLVTDTQYF
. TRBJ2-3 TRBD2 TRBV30 CAWLWRGGQGTDTQYF
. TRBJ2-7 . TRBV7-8 CASSLTRQAYEQYF
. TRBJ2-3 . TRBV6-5 CASSQGTDTQYF
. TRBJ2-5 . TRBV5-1 CASNAGTAQETQYF
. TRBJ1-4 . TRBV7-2 CASSLNPQGTNEKLFF
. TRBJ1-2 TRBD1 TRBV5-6 CASSLETGGLYGYTF
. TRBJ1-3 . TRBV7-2 CASSLSMGGGGGNTIYF
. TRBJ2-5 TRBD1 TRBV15 CAIRTGYRQETQYF
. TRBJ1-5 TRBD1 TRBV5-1 CASSLGGQPLDQPQHF
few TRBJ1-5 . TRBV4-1 CASSIRGFQPQHF
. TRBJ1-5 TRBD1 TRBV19 CASSLLGGTDQPQHF
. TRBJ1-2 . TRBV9 CASSVAANYGYTF
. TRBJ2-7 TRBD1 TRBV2 CASSAGQGPYYEQYF
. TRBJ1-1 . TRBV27 CASSFQRGRGNTEAFF
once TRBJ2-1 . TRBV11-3 CASSSRSLAGLDEQFF
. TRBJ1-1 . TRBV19 CATRTYVASTEAFF
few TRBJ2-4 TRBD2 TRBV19 CASSSSTSGIGKNIQYF
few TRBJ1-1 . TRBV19 CASSRPNTEAFF
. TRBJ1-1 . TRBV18 CASSPDNSFEAFF